This record concerns one TCR beta chain sequence. The antigen is unknown. Clones were read by immunoSEQ multiplex PCR, and TCRdb kept only the in-frame ones, dropping some. The sample includes about 16,000 clones, more than 60% of them seen just once. These data originate in a study of tumor-infiltrating lymphocytes in localized non-small cell lung cancer. Trimming cost V 3 bases and J 4 bases; bases outside gene matches: 3. Germline V gene sequence: CDR1 SGHNT, CDR2 YYREEE (reference sequence). The CDR3 runs to 14 residues. Notes on the study in general: Immunotypes IM1 and IM2 had similar TCR-derived T-cell fractions.

Material for sequencing was lung tumor tissue. V is TRBV5-4 and J is TRBJ2-5; TRBD2 agrees at 10 bases. This clonotype was obtained from a human donor with non-small cell lung cancer. The CDR3 reads CASSYRLAGETQYF. CDR3 in DNA: TGTGCCAGCAGCTACAGACTAGCGGGAGAGACCCAGTACTTC.